The TCR beta chain described here comes from a study of blood T cell repertoires in COVID-19. About the study: There were acute and convalescent COVID-19 samples, and they came from the United States, Italy and Spain.

The CDR3 length is 14 residues. Germline V CDR1 and CDR2: DFQATT, SNEGSKA (reference sequence). Trimming removed 3 bases from V and 5 bases from J, with 11 bases in between. As handled by the study authors: Estimation of nucleated cell counts relied on the amplification of reference gene primers. The repertoire was sequenced with immunoSEQ multiplex PCR; TCRdb's copy has only in-frame clones and lacks some. The D gene and trimming were derived from the DNA, and the V and J assignments and clone size from that table. This table holds 100,000 to 150,000 clones, 84% found once. This sequence originates from a woman between 55 and 75 years old with acute or convalescent COVID-19. The rearrangement joins TRBV20-1 to TRBJ1-6, with D uncertain. Source material: peripheral blood. The CDR3 nucleotides read TGCAGTGCTAGTACGGGGAGTGATAATTCACCCCTCCACTTT. It yields the protein CSASTGSDNSPLHF.